This T cell receptor (beta chain) was captured in a study of blood T cell repertoires in COVID-19. Study details: In each case, the material was cDNA or gDNA derived from T cells, B-cell-depleted T cells, or PBMCs.

The germline V gene has CDR1 MNHEY and CDR2 SMNVEV (reference sequence). This CDR3 contains 16 residues. The V end was cut by 6 bases, the J end by 0 bases, with 15 bases between. Study members were between 18 and 89 years old and lived in 24 US regions. Original processing methods: Amplification of reference gene primers was used by the study to estimate nucleated cell counts. Method: immunoSEQ multiplex PCR; TCRdb's copy keeps in-frame clones and lacks some. Clonal size and the V and J genes are those of that table, whereas D and trimming came from the DNA. The sample yields a few hundred thousand clones, about 90% seen once.

Sequencing was performed on PBMCs or T cells enriched from blood (not recorded which). The origin of this receptor is a woman in her twenties or thirties who had recovered from COVID-19. The V call is TRBV27, the J call TRBJ2-1; D gene ambiguous. CDR3 bases: TGTGCCAGCAGCGAACACCCATCCAGCTCCTACAATGAGCAGTTCTTC. Translation gives CASSEHPSSSYNEQFF.